These 20 T cell receptor beta chains were sequenced from one sample in a study of identical twins. Each CDR3 protein is one row after TCRdb ran MiXCR on the 5' RACE reads. Among 300,000 or so distinct CDR3 sequences, 7.5% to 9.5% were seen once, and the ten largest hold approximately 6.5%. The same sample was also used in a study of yellow fever vaccine responses in identical twins.

Sequencing was performed on CD8+ T cells sorted from blood. The receptors were sampled from a woman aged 18-29 years in good health.

This clonotype was observed many times. The chain links TRBV6-2 or TRBV6-3 to TRBJ2-7; D possibly corresponds to TRBD1 (5 bases). CDR1 and CDR2 from the germline V gene are MNHEY and SVGEGT. V was pared by 6 bases and J by 2 bases, with 17 bases between. This CDR3 is 15 amino acids long. CDR3 sequence: CASSLQVWPTYEQYF. CDR3 DNA sequence: TGTGCCAGCAGCCTACAGGTTTGGCCGACCTACGAGCAGTACTTC.

This clonotype appeared a few times. The V gene is TRBV2, the J gene TRBJ2-1; TRBD2 agrees at 10 bases. CDR1 SNHLY and CDR2 FYNNEI come from the germline V gene. The V and J ends lost 8 bases and 6 bases, in that order; junction bases with no gene match: 10. The CDR3 is 15 amino acids. CDR3 sequence (DNA): TGTGCCAGCCGGGAGTTAGCGGGAGGTGCCAATGAGCAGTTCTTC. It translates to CASRELAGGANEQFF.

The chain carries TRBV9 and TRBJ2-7, with no clear D. In germline, CDR1 is SGDLS, CDR2 YYNGEE. The CDR3 has 14 residues. V dropped 3 bases and J dropped 5 bases, with 15 bases sitting between them. CDR3 loop: CASSAENFSDEQYF. The CDR3 region has the DNA TGTGCCAGCAGCGCGGAGAATTTCTCGGACGAGCAGTACTTC. Drawing the rest from reference TRBV9 and TRBJ2-7, the complete variable domain is DSGVTQTPKHLITATGQRVTLRCSPRSGDLSVYWYQQSLDQGLQFLIQYYNGEERAKGNILERFSAQQFPDLHSELNLSSLELGDSALYFCASSAENFSDEQYFGPGTRLTVT.

This clonotype was seen only once. The chain has TRBV4-2 and TRBJ1-1; no definite D call. The CDR3 length is 18 residues. With 10 bases removed from V and 1 base from J, the gap between germline ends came to 28 bases. In germline, CDR1 is LGHNA, CDR2 YNFKEQ. CDR3 nucleotide sequence: TGTGCCATCGGCCCCGGGTTCCTCTGCGGCGCTGGGAACACTGAAGCTTTCTTT. This gives the protein CAIGPGFLCGAGNTEAFF.

This clonotype was found many times. This sequence joins TRBV7-9 and TRBJ1-6; no firm D call. V was pared by 5 bases and J by 10 bases, with 15 bases between. CDR3 length: 14 amino acids. The V gene's germline CDR1 is SEHNR and CDR2 FQNEAQ (reference sequence). The DNA for the CDR3 is TGTGCCAGCAGCCTGGAGAGGGAAAGCTCACCCCTCCACTTT. It codes for CASSLERESSPLHF.

This clonotype was counted ten times or more. The chain carries TRBV11-2 and TRBJ1-6; D gene uncertain. CDR3 length equals 14 residues. V was clipped by 9 bases and J by 3 bases, with 12 bases between them. The germline V gene has CDR1 SGHAT and CDR2 FQNNGV. The CDR3 DNA sequence: TGTGCCAGTTCTCTGGCCATCTATAATTCACCCCTCCACTTT. Protein product: CASSLAIYNSPLHF. The whole variable domain, filled in from reference TRBV11-2 and TRBJ1-6, reads EAGVAQSPRYKIIEKRQSVAFWCNPISGHATLYWYQQILGQGPKLLIQFQNNGVVDDSQLPKDRFSAERLKGVDSTLKIQPAKLEDSAVYLCASSLAIYNSPLHFGNGTRLTVT.

The chain combines TRBV4-3 with TRBJ2-2; TRBD2 might be the D (6 bases). V lost 2 bases and J lost 7, with 20 bases in between. The CDR3 is 17 amino acids. Germline lookup yields CDR1 LGHNA and CDR2 YSLEER. This CDR3 reads CASSQLTLEGLGGELFF. CDR3 bases: TGCGCCAGCAGCCAACTTACATTGGAGGGGTTAGGCGGGGAGCTGTTTTTT.

The chain uses TRBV7-9 and TRBJ2-7; TRBD1 matches at 8 bases. Germline V gene sequence: CDR1 SEHNR, CDR2 FQNEAQ (reference sequence). The CDR3 runs to 14 residues. J lost 6 bases, V lost 1 base, and 5 bases had no gene match. CDR3 coding DNA: TGTGCCAGCAGCTTAGGGACAGGGTGGGCCGAGCAGTACTTC. This codes for CASSLGTGWAEQYF.

This clonotype was observed a few times. The rearrangement uses TRBV7-9 and TRBJ2-5; D unclear. The germline V gene has CDR1 SEHNR and CDR2 FQNEAQ (reference sequence). Trimming cost V 0 bases and J 2 bases, with 1 base left between them. The CDR3 is 12 residues long. The CDR3 reads CASSLAQETQYF. CDR3 bases: TGTGCCAGCAGCTTAGCGCAAGAGACCCAGTACTTC. The full variable domain, completed using reference TRBV7-9 and TRBJ2-5, is DTGVSQNPRHKITKRGQNVTFRCDPISEHNRLYWYRQTLGQGPEFLTYFQNEAQLEKSRLLSDRFSAERPKGSFSTLEIQRTEQGDSAMYLCASSLAQETQYFGPGTRLLVL.

CDR3 DNA sequence: TGTGCCAGCAGCTTGGGGACAGGGAATTCGTACACCTTC. It yields the protein CASSLGTGNSYTF. The chain uses TRBV7-9 and TRBJ1-2, with TRBD1 matching 9 bases. The germline CDR1 and CDR2 sequences are SEHNR and FQNEAQ (reference sequence). Losses at the gene ends were 3 bases for V and 11 bases for J; bases not matched to a gene: 7. The CDR3 is 13 amino acids.

Note on this clonotype: A much larger clone lies one base from this, so it may be a read error. It is unclear where the CDR3 begins or ends on the DNA, so no DNA is shown, and the CDR3 is as TCRdb lists it. The rearrangement links TRBV5-2 to TRBJ2-7; the table's D call, TRBD1, was not checked against the DNA. TRBV5-2 is described as a pseudogene. From its first to its last residue, the CDR3 has 15 amino acids. The chain's CDR3 is CASTRVGQGTYEQYF.

This clonotype turned up a few times. The CDR3 spells CASSAPTSGGHPQRSSYEQYF. Written as DNA, the CDR3 is TGTGCCAGCAGTGCCCCGACTAGCGGGGGGCACCCCCAAAGGTCTTCCTACGAGCAGTACTTC. This rearrangement joins TRBV28 to TRBJ2-7, with 13 nucleotides matching TRBD2. The CDR3 runs 21 residues. V gave up 5 bases and J gave up 1 base; unmatched junction bases: 20. The germline V gene has CDR1 MDHEN and CDR2 SYDVKM.

Only a few counts were recorded for this clonotype. This chain joins TRBV29-1 and TRBJ1-1, with 10 bases fitting TRBD1. Germline loops: CDR1 SQVTM, CDR2 ANQGSEA. CDR3 length equals 15 residues. With 0 bases clipped from V and 6 bases from J, the junction kept 7 bases outside the gene matches. The CDR3 region is CSVEEGDRGISEAFF. Here the CDR3 DNA reads TGCAGCGTTGAAGAAGGGGACAGGGGTATTTCTGAAGCTTTCTTT.

This clonotype occurred a few times. The chain carries TRBV11-3 and TRBJ2-1; the D gene is possibly TRBD2 (6 bases). The V gene lost 5 bases and the J gene lost 5 bases, with 16 bases spanning the gap. Germline lookup yields CDR1 SGHNT and CDR2 YENEEA. CDR3 length equals 15 residues. The CDR3 is CASSPWQAGNNEQFF. CDR3 bases: TGTGCCAGCAGCCCTTGGCAAGCGGGCAACAATGAGCAGTTCTTC.

This clonotype was counted a few times. This rearrangement joins TRBV4-3 to TRBJ2-7, with D possibly TRBD2 on 6 matching bases. With 0 bases removed from V and 3 bases from J, the gap between germline ends came to 12 bases. Germline-derived CDR1 and CDR2 are LGHNA and YSLEER. CDR3 size: 15 residues. CDR3: CASSQDFGTGYEQYF. As DNA, the CDR3 is TGCGCCAGCAGCCAAGACTTCGGGACTGGCTACGAGCAGTACTTC.

This clonotype was counted at least ten times. This sequence joins TRBV4-3 and TRBJ2-6; 7 positions agree with TRBD1. With 2 bases clipped from V and 0 bases from J, the junction kept 10 bases outside the gene matches. The CDR3 is made up of 19 amino acids. Germline CDR1 reads LGHNA; CDR2 reads YSLEER. The CDR3 DNA sequence: TGCGCCAGCAGCCAACCTCGGGACAGCACTGTCTCTGGGGCCAACGTCCTGACTTTC. It specifies CASSQPRDSTVSGANVLTF.

This clonotype has just a few counts. This chain links TRBV7-2 with TRBJ2-5; the D call may be TRBD1 or TRBD2 (5 bases each). Judging by the DNA end, TRBJ2-7 fits better; the J call may be wrong. CDR3 length equals 16 residues. Germline V gene data show CDR1 as SGHTA and CDR2 as FQGNSA. CDR3 residues: CASSLAVGTQNPEQYF. The DNA of the CDR3 is TGTGCCAGCAGCTTAGCGGTCGGGACCCAAAACCCCGAGCAGTACTTC.

The CDR3 nucleotides read TGTGCCAGCAGAGACCGACAGACTAATCCCTACGAGCAGTACTTC. This translates into CASRDRQTNPYEQYF. This chain links TRBV2 with TRBJ2-7; possibly TRBD1 or TRBD2 for D (5 bases each). Trimming pared 6 bases from V and 2 bases from J, leaving 17 bases between. The CDR3 is 15 residues long. The germline CDR1 and CDR2 sequences are SNHLY and FYNNEI.

The V gene is TRBV10-3, the J gene TRBJ2-2, with 8 bases lining up with TRBD1. The junction had 4 bases not matched to a gene; V was cut back by 0 bases and J by 7 bases. This CDR3 is 15 amino acids long. The germline V gene encodes CDR1 ENHRY and CDR2 SYGVKD. The CDR3: CAISESDREVGELFF. The CDR3 DNA reads TGTGCCATCAGTGAGTCGGACAGGGAGGTCGGGGAGCTGTTTTTT.

The chain employs TRBV5-6 and TRBJ2-2, with a weak D call TRBD2 (7 bases). This CDR3 is built from 16 residues. CDR1 and CDR2 (germline): SGHDT, YYEEEE. Trimming stripped 4 bases from V and 2 bases from J, with 15 bases between. CDR3 bases: TGTGCCAGCAGCCCTCGGGGGGCGGGAAACACCGGGGAGCTGTTTTTT. Translated: CASSPRGAGNTGELFF.